Shown below are 18 T cell receptor beta chains from a single sample sequenced in a study of cytomegalovirus exposure and HLA in healthy donors. A multiplex PCR was run with 60 Vbeta primers and 13 Jbeta primers. Only in-frame clones appear in the TCRdb table, and some are missing; sequencing was by immunoSEQ multiplex PCR. The sample yields about 190,000 clones, around 88% seen once. Input material: PBMCs. These receptors all stem from a man in his forties in good health and CMV-seropositive.

V usage is TRBV27 and J usage is TRBJ1-2; the D gene is possibly TRBD1 (6 bases). V lost 3 bases and J lost 8, with 13 bases in between. Germline CDR1 is MNHEY and CDR2 is SMNVEV (reference sequence). The CDR3 is 13 residues long. The CDR3, as DNA: TGTGCCAGCAGTTTCGACAGGATCCGGGGCTACACCTTC. Its translation is CASSFDRIRGYTF.

The chain carries TRBV15 and TRBJ1-2, with TRBD1 matching 7 bases. CDR3 length: 15 residues. The germline V gene encodes CDR1 LNHNV and CDR2 YYDKDF (reference sequence). J gave up 7 bases and V 0 bases, and 8 bases lay outside the gene matches. The CDR3 nucleotides are TGTGCCACCAGCAGAGATCGGAGCAGGGGGACTGGCTACACCTTC. Protein sequence: CATSRDRSRGTGYTF.

This chain links TRBV5-1 with TRBJ2-7; 9 nucleotides match TRBD2. The CDR3 runs to 16 residues. The germline CDR1 and CDR2 sequences are SGHRS and YFSETQ. J was trimmed by 0 bases and V by 5 bases; bases with no gene match: 9. The CDR3 sequence: CASSRIAGVCSYEQYF. For the CDR3, the DNA is TGCGCCAGCAGTCGAATAGCGGGAGTGTGCTCCTACGAGCAGTACTTC.

As for this clone: The germline gene is not matched at one end of the junction; a read error may be the cause. The chain is built from TRBV7-9 and TRBJ1-4, with 7 bases aligning to TRBD1. CDR1 SEHNR and CDR2 FQNEAQ come from the germline V gene (reference sequence). The CDR3 runs 14 residues. The CDR3 DNA sequence: TGTTCCAGCAGCACCGACAGGGAAAGTGAAAAACTGTTTTTT. It codes for CSSSTDRESEKLFF.

This chain uses TRBV19 with TRBJ1-5; TRBD1 matches at 7 bases. V lost 10 bases to trimming and J lost 7 bases; unmatched junction nucleotides: 7. The germline gives CDR1 LNHDA, CDR2 SQIVND (reference sequence). The CDR3 extends over 12 amino acids. The CDR3 sequence is CATDRVGQPQHF. The CDR3 bases are TGTGCCACCGACAGGGTTGGGCAGCCCCAGCATTTT.

The V and J genes are TRBV7-2 and TRBJ1-3; TRBD1 is a possible D gene (5 bases). There are 16 residues in the CDR3. The germline gives CDR1 SGHTA, CDR2 FQGNSA. Trimming pared 2 bases from V and 7 bases from J, leaving 18 bases between. CDR3 region: CASSLSIPGLWNTIYF. The DNA of the CDR3 is TGTGCCAGCAGCTTATCAATCCCAGGGCTTTGGAACACCATATATTTT.

The chain recombines TRBV7-9 with TRBJ2-1, with 7 positions matching TRBD1. The CDR3 contains 14 residues. Per germline, CDR1 SEHNR and CDR2 FQNEAQ (reference sequence). The junction had 4 bases not matched to a gene; V was cut back by 5 bases and J by 3 bases. The CDR3 protein is CASSDRQGYNEQFF. CDR3 DNA: TGTGCCAGCAGCGACAGACAGGGCTACAATGAGCAGTTCTTC.

This chain connects TRBV28 to TRBJ2-2, with 8 nucleotides matching TRBD2. The CDR3 extends over 15 amino acids. V lost 5 bases to trimming and J lost 10 bases; unmatched junction nucleotides: 12. The germline CDR1 and CDR2 sequences are MDHEN and SYDVKM. In DNA form, the CDR3 reads TGTGCCAGCAGTCTCGGCGGGAGGCCCAGCGTGGAGCTGTTTTTT. Amino acid sequence: CASSLGGRPSVELFF. Supplemented by reference TRBV28 and TRBJ2-2, the full variable domain reads DVKVTQSSRYLVKRTGEKVFLECVQDMDHENMFWYRQDPGLGLRLIYFSYDVKMKEKGDIPEGYSVSREKKERFSLILESASTNQTSMYLCASSLGGRPSVELFFGEGSRLTVL.

This clone occurred a few times. This chain connects TRBV7-8 to TRBJ2-7, with D possibly being TRBD1 (6 bases). Germline V lookup: CDR1 SGHVS, CDR2 FQNEAQ. With 4 bases removed from V and 1 base from J, the gap between germline ends came to 11 bases. CDR3 length: 14 amino acids. The CDR3 DNA is TGTGCCAGCAGCTCCTCCGGGACATCCTACGAGCAGTACTTC. The encoded protein is CASSSSGTSYEQYF.

This chain uses TRBV7-2 with TRBJ2-3; a weak D match, TRBD1 (6 bases). This CDR3 comprises 15 residues. Germline V lookup: CDR1 SGHTA, CDR2 FQGNSA. The V and J ends lost 1 base and 1 base respectively, with 9 bases between them. CDR3 sequence: CASSLGTDRTDTQYF. The CDR3 DNA follows: TGTGCCAGCAGCTTAGGGACAGACCGCACAGATACGCAGTATTTT.

The CDR3 nucleotides read TGTGCCAGCAGCGTAGATAGCCGCGATGCGAACATTCAGTACTTC. As protein: CASSVDSRDANIQYF. The gene calls are TRBV9 and TRBJ2-4; D is unresolved. The V end was cut by 0 bases, the J end by 7 bases, with 14 bases between. This CDR3 has 15 residues. Germline CDR1 SGDLS, CDR2 YYNGEE.

On this clone: One end of the junction fails to match germline, which may point to a read error. The CDR3 nucleotides are TGTGCTAGCAGCCAGAATCCGGGACAGCAAGAGACCCAGTACTTC. Its translation: CASSQNPGQQETQYF. The V call is TRBV7-7, the J call TRBJ2-5, with TRBD1 matching over 7 bases. This CDR3 contains 15 residues. CDR1 and CDR2 (germline): SSHAT, FNYEAQ (reference sequence).

This clone was observed a few times. The CDR3 loop reads CASSLLTSGRSHEQYF. The CDR3 coding sequence is TGTGCCAGCAGTCTCCTTACTAGCGGTAGGTCCCACGAGCAGTACTTC. This rearrangement joins TRBV28 to TRBJ2-7, with 8 bases identical to TRBD2. This CDR3 is 16 amino acids long. The V gene end was trimmed by 5 bases and the J gene end by 5 bases; junction bases not matched to a gene: 14. CDR1 and CDR2 (germline): MDHEN, SYDVKM.

DNA of the CDR3: TGTGCCAGCAGTGGGGACAGGGGCGGCGAGCAGTACGTC. Translation: CASSGDRGGEQYV. The chain carries TRBV6-1 and TRBJ2-7; 10 nucleotides match TRBD1. The V gene end was trimmed by 4 bases and the J gene end by 6 bases; junction bases not matched to a gene: 3. Germline V gene data show CDR1 as MNHNS and CDR2 as SASEGT. The CDR3 sequence is 13 residues long.

The chain recombines TRBV5-1 with TRBJ1-1; the match to TRBD1 covers 9 bases. V gave up 0 bases and J gave up 8 bases; unmatched junction bases: 2. CDR1 and CDR2 from the germline V gene are SGHRS and YFSETQ. This CDR3 comprises 13 residues. CDR3 sequence reads: CASSLVGQGEAFF. DNA of the CDR3: TGCGCCAGCAGCTTGGTGGGACAGGGAGAAGCTTTCTTT.

V usage is TRBV6-1 and J usage is TRBJ1-1; D perhaps matches TRBD1 (5 bases). V lost 7 bases to trimming and J lost 1 base, with 13 bases between them. Germline V gene data show CDR1 as MNHNS and CDR2 as SASEGT. This CDR3 has 14 amino acids. The CDR3 protein is CASKPSRANTEAFF. CDR3 bases: TGTGCCAGCAAACCCTCCAGGGCGAACACTGAAGCTTTCTTT.

This clone was found once. The chain links TRBV18 to TRBJ2-7, with D possibly TRBD2 on 6 matching bases. Germline V lookup: CDR1 KGHSH, CDR2 LQKENI. The CDR3 has 14 residues. The V end was cut by 3 bases, the J end by 2 bases, with 11 bases between. CDR3 amino acids: CASSPRRDAYEQYF. In nucleotides, the CDR3 is TGTGCCAGCTCACCCAGGCGGGACGCCTACGAGCAGTACTTC.

The chain is built from TRBV6-1 and TRBJ2-3; 13 positions match TRBD2. The CDR3 is 18 residues long. The germline V gene has CDR1 MNHNS and CDR2 SASEGT. J gave up 4 bases and V 2 bases, and 9 bases lay outside the gene matches. CDR3 nucleotide sequence: TGTGCCAGCAGTGAATACGGGACTAGCGGGACTAGGGCAGATACGCAGTATTTT. This sequence encodes CASSEYGTSGTRADTQYF.